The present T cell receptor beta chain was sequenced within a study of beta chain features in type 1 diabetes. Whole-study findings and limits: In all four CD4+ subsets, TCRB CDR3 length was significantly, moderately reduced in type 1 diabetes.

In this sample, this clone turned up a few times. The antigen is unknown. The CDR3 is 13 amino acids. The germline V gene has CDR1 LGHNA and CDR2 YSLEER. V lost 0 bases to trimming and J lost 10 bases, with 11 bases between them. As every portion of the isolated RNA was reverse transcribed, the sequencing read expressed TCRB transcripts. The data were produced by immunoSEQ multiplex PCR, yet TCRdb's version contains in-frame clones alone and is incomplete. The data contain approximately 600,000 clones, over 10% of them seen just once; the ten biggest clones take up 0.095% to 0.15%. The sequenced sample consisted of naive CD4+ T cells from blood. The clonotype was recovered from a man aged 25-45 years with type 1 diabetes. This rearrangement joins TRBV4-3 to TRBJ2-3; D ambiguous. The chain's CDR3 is CASSQDEAGPQYF. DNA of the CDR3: TGCGCCAGCAGCCAAGATGAGGCTGGTCCGCAGTATTTT.